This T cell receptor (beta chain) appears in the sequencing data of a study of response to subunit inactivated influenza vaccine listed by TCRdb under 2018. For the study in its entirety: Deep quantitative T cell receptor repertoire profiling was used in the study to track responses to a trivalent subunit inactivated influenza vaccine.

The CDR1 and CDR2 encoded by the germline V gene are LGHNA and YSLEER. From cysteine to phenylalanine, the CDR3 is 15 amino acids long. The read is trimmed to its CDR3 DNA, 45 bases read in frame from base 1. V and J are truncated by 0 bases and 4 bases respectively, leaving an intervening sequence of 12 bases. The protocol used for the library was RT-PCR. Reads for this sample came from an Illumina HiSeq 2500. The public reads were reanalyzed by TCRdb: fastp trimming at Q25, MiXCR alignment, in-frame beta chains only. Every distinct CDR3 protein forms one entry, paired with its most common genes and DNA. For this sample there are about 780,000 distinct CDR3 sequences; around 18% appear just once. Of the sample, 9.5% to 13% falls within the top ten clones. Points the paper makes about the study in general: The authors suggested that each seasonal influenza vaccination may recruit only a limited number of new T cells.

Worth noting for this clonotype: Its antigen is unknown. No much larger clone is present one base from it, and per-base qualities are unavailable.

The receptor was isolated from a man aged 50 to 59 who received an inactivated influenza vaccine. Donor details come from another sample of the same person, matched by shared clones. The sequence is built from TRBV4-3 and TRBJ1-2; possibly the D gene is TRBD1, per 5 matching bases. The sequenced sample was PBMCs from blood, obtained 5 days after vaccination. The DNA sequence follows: TGCGCCAGCAGCCAAGAACGCGGGGCTACCTATGGCTACACCTTC. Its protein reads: CASSQERGATYGYTF.